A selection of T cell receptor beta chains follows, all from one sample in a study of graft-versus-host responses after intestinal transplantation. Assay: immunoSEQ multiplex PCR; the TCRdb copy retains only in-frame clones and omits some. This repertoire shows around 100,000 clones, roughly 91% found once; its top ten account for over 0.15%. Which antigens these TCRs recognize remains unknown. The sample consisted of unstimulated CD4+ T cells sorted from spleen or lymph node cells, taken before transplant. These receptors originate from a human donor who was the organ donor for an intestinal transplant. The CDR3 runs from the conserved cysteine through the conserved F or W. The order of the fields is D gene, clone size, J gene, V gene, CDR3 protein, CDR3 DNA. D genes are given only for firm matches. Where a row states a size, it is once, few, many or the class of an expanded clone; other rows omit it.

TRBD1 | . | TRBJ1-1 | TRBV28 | CASSFTGGNTEAFF | TGTGCCAGCAGTTTTACAGGGGGGAACACTGAAGCTTTCTTT
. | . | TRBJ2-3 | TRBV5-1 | CASSLTGTSLDTQYF | TGCGCCAGCAGCTTGACCGGGACTTCTTTAGATACGCAGTATTTT
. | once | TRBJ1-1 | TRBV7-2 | CASSLWSNTEAFF | TGTGCCAGCAGCCTGTGGAGTAACACTGAAGCTTTCTTT
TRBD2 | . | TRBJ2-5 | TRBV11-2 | CASRGLAGGRGETQYF | TGTGCCAGCAGAGGGCTAGCGGGGGGGCGAGGAGAGACCCAGTACTTC
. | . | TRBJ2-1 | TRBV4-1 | CASSHRPDSRLGGEGDEQFF | TGCGCCAGCAGCCACCGACCCGATTCGAGATTGGGGGGGGAGGGGGATGAGCAGTTCTTC
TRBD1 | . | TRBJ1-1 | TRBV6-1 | CASRGTGNTEAFF | TGTGCCAGCAGGGGGACAGGGAACACTGAAGCTTTCTTT
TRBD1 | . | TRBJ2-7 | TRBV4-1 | CASSQGGTGGEQYF | TGCGCCAGCAGCCAAGGTGGGACAGGGGGTGAGCAGTACTTC
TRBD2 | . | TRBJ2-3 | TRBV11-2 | CASSFLAGGTDTQYF | TGTGCCAGCAGCTTCCTAGCGGGGGGCACAGATACGCAGTATTTT
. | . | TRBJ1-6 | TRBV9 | CASSVAEGSPLHF | TGTGCCAGCAGCGTGGCAGAGGGTTCACCCCTCCACTTT
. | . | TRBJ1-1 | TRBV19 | CASSIVAEAEAFF | TGTGCCAGTAGTATAGTGGCAGAGGCTGAAGCTTTCTTT
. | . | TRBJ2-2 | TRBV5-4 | CASSPASGWGTGELFF | TGTGCCAGCAGCCCGGCGTCGGGGTGGGGCACCGGGGAGCTGTTTTTT